The T cell receptor (beta chain) described here comes from a study of blood T cell repertoires in COVID-19. TCRdb's table, derived via immunoSEQ multiplex PCR, lists solely in-frame clones and lacks some. Of a few hundred thousand clones detected, around 89% appear once; the ten largest clones hold roughly 1.2%. The V and J ends lost 4 bases and 3 bases respectively, with 14 bases between them. The germline CDR1 and CDR2 sequences are MDHEN and SYDVKM. This CDR3 is built from 15 residues. The chain carries TRBV28 and TRBJ2-3; a weak D match, TRBD1 (5 bases). Sequencing input: PBMCs or T cells enriched from blood (not recorded which). This clonotype originated in a middle-aged woman with acute COVID-19. CDR3 region: CASSSTRQTTDTQYF. The DNA for the CDR3 is TGTGCCAGCAGTTCTACCCGACAGACTACAGATACGCAGTATTTT.